These 15 T cell receptor beta chains were sequenced from one sample in a study of stem cell transplantation in POMP-related autoinflammatory disease. The data were produced by immunoSEQ multiplex PCR, yet TCRdb's version contains in-frame clones alone and is incomplete. The sample has tens of thousands of clones, roughly 88% seen once; the top ten hold about 0.66%. Specimen: CD4+ T cells from PBMCs, collected after stem cell transplantation. These receptors originate from a human patient with POMP-related autoinflammation and immune dysregulation (PRAID). Some T cells may be supplied by the graft donor.

This sequence joins TRBV3-1 (or the pseudogene TRBV3-2) and TRBJ2-1, with a weak D call TRBD2 (6 bases). The CDR3 runs 21 residues. V was trimmed by 0 bases and J by 6 bases, leaving 30 bases between them. Germline V gives CDR1 LGHDT, CDR2 YNNKEL (reference sequence). In nucleotides, the CDR3 is TGTGCCAGCAGCCAAGAGTGGGCCGGGACTGAGTTAATTCTATTCACCAATGAGCAGTTCTTC. Amino acids: CASSQEWAGTELILFTNEQFF.

This clone was picked up one time. The J gene is TRBJ1-2, the V gene TRBV20-1; no clear D gene. Germline V gives CDR1 DFQATT, CDR2 SNEGSKA (reference sequence). With 5 bases removed from V and 8 bases from J, the gap between germline ends came to 9 bases. This CDR3 is 10 amino acids long. DNA for the CDR3: TGCAGTGCTGGATGGGTCGGCTACACCTTC. It codes for CSAGWVGYTF.

The chain links TRBV7-9 to TRBJ1-2; TRBD1 matches 8 bases. The CDR3 has 15 residues. J lost 4 bases, V lost 5 bases, and 9 bases had no gene match. From germline, CDR1 is SEHNR and CDR2 FQNEAQ (reference sequence). In DNA, the CDR3 is TGTGCCAGCAGCCGCGCTTCAGGGGGCGCCTATGGCTACACCTTC. The encoded protein is CASSRASGGAYGYTF. Combining the CDR3 with reference TRBV7-9 and TRBJ1-2 gives the whole variable domain DTGVSQNPRHKITKRGQNVTFRCDPISEHNRLYWYRQTLGQGPEFLTYFQNEAQLEKSRLLSDRFSAERPKGSFSTLEIQRTEQGDSAMYLCASSRASGGAYGYTFGSGTRLTVV.

This clone was counted a single time. The rearrangement joins TRBV4-1 to TRBJ2-5; D remains unclear. Trimming stripped 4 bases from V and 1 base from J, with 10 bases between. The V gene's germline CDR1 is MGHRA and CDR2 YSYEKL. The CDR3 loop spans 14 amino acids. The CDR3 nucleotides read TGCGCCAGCAGCCGCAGGAATCTCCAAGAGACCCAGTACTTC. Protein product: CASSRRNLQETQYF.

This rearrangement joins TRBV21-1 to TRBJ2-2; the table's TRBD2 call for D was not verified on the DNA. TRBV21-1 is assigned pseudogene status. The CDR3 sequence is 18 residues long. The CDR3 loop reads CASSEQTGCGTNTGELFF. CDR3 nucleotide sequence: TGTGCCAGCAGCGAACAAACAGGCTGCGGGACGAACACCGGGGAGCTGTTTTTT.

V and J are TRBV6-5 and TRBJ1-1, with TRBD1 as a possible D gene (6 bases). Trimming took off 6 bases at V and 6 bases at J, with 20 bases between the two ends. The CDR3 contains 15 residues. The V gene's germline CDR1 is MNHEY and CDR2 SVGAGI. CDR3 in DNA: TGTGCCAGCAGCTTATTGGGGGGTGGGGGCGCTGAAGCTTTCTTT. This translates into CASSLLGGGGAEAFF.

CDR3 region: CASSLGASGYYEQYV. The CDR3 DNA follows: TGTGCCAGCAGCTTAGGTGCTAGCGGCTACTACGAGCAGTACGTC. The V call is TRBV11-2, the J call TRBJ2-7, with 7 bases identical to TRBD2. This CDR3 has 15 residues. Germline-derived CDR1 and CDR2 are SGHAT and FQNNGV. The V and J ends lost 1 base and 3 bases, in that order; junction bases with no gene match: 6.

The J gene is TRBJ1-4, the V gene TRBV19; 7 nucleotides agree with TRBD1. After removal of 4 bases from V and 6 bases from J, the junction contained 5 bases not matched to a gene. The CDR3 has 14 amino acids. CDR1 is LNHDA and CDR2 is SQIVND in the germline V gene (reference sequence). CDR3 bases: TGTGCCAGTAGTAACACAGGGGCCCATGAAAAACTGTTTTTT. Translating it yields CASSNTGAHEKLFF.

This clone occurred a few times. The gene calls are TRBV7-6 and TRBJ1-1; D perhaps matches TRBD1 (5 bases). Trimming shortened V by 5 bases and J by 4 bases, and 14 bases separated the two germline ends. This CDR3 region has 14 residues. Germline-derived CDR1 and CDR2 are SGHVS and FNYEAQ. The CDR3 coding sequence is TGTGCCAGCAGCGGGGGTCAGGGTTCCACTGAAGCTTTCTTT. Protein: CASSGGQGSTEAFF.

The chain links TRBV3-1 (or the pseudogene TRBV3-2) to TRBJ2-1, with 9 bases fitting TRBD2. Trimming took 0 bases from V and 5 from J; bases not matched to a gene: 14. The CDR3 totals 19 residues. CDR1 is LGHDT and CDR2 is YNNKEL in the germline V gene (reference sequence). The CDR3 loop reads CASSQERGFGTSSDNEQFF. As DNA, the CDR3 is TGTGCCAGCAGCCAAGAACGGGGGTTCGGGACTAGCAGCGACAATGAGCAGTTCTTC.

The CDR3 DNA follows: TGTGCCAGCAGTTACGGGGGGCTTGCTGGAAACACCATATATTTT. This sequence encodes CASSYGGLAGNTIYF. The genes are TRBV6-5 and TRBJ1-3; tentative D call: TRBD1 (6 bases). Germline V CDR1 and CDR2: MNHEY, SVGAGI. This CDR3 comprises 15 residues. V lost 2 bases and J lost 2, with 10 bases in between.

The chain carries TRBV28 and TRBJ1-2, with D possibly matching TRBD1 (6 bases). The CDR3 spans 13 residues. V dropped 8 bases and J dropped 6 bases, with 16 bases sitting between them. The germline gives CDR1 MDHEN, CDR2 SYDVKM. The CDR3 here is CASWGQGENGYTF. The CDR3 coding sequence is TGTGCCAGCTGGGGGCAGGGAGAGAATGGCTACACCTTC.

The sample holds one count of this clone. The rearrangement joins TRBV5-1 to TRBJ2-3; D unresolved. The CDR3 loop spans 11 amino acids. Trimming removed 4 bases from V and 6 bases from J, with 6 bases in between. The V gene's germline CDR1 is SGHRS and CDR2 YFSETQ. This CDR3 reads CASSGQDTQYF. In DNA form, the CDR3 reads TGCGCCAGCAGCGGTCAGGATACGCAGTATTTT.

The genes are TRBV18 and TRBJ2-4; 7 bases line up with TRBD1. The CDR3 totals 16 residues. After removal of 6 bases from V and 5 bases from J, the junction contained 13 bases not matched to a gene. Looked up from germline, CDR1 is KGHSH and CDR2 is LQKENI. CDR3 loop: CASSHSTGPYQNIQYF. CDR3 DNA: TGTGCCAGCTCCCACTCGACAGGGCCTTATCAAAACATTCAGTACTTC.

The genes are TRBV6-1 and TRBJ2-1; D remains ambiguous. The CDR3 is 12 amino acids. V was cut by 3 bases and J by 8 bases, with 8 bases left in between. Germline-derived CDR1 and CDR2 are MNHNS and SASEGT. CDR3 DNA sequence: TGTGCCAGCAGTGATAAGGGTTATGAGCAGTTCTTC. As protein: CASSDKGYEQFF.